These T cell receptor beta chains were read from a single sample in a study of T cells in Graves' hyperthyroidism and ophthalmopathy. TCRdb independently ran MiXCR on the multiplex PCR reads; one entry per CDR3 protein. The data hold about 720,000 distinct CDR3 sequences, with roughly a sixth observed a single time. Sequencing was done on a sample of blood. These TCRs come from a woman aged 45-60 years with Graves' hyperthyroidism that later progressed to Graves' ophthalmopathy. CDR3s include the opening cysteine and the closing phenylalanine or tryptophan. The order of the fields is J gene, V gene, clone size, D gene, CDR3 protein, CDR3 DNA. D genes are given only for firm matches. The size entry is marked missing in some rows and otherwise reads once, few, many or a size class.

>TRBJ2-5|TRBV24-1|-|TRBD1
CATNEQGLGQETQYF
TGTGCCACCAATGAACAGGGGTTGGGCCAAGAGACCCAGTACTTC
>TRBJ1-2|TRBV28|-|-
CASSLLQGLGYTF
TGTGCCAGCAGTTTATTGCAGGGTTTAGGCTACACCTTC
>TRBJ2-1|TRBV7-9|few|TRBD1
CASSLALGQGADEQFF
TGTGCCAGCAGCTTAGCACTCGGACAGGGGGCCGATGAGCAGTTCTTC
>TRBJ1-3|TRBV6-1|few|-
CASSTTLYSGNTIYF
TGTGCCAGCAGCACCACGCTGTACTCTGGAAACACCATATATTTT
>TRBJ1-1|TRBV5-1|many|TRBD1
CASRRHGQVAPEAFF
TGCGCCAGCCGCAGACATGGACAGGTCGCACCTGAAGCTTTCTTT
>TRBJ2-1|TRBV3-1|-|TRBD2
CASSQVNPSGGWFF
TGTGCCAGCAGCCAAGTGAACCCTAGCGGGGGTTGGTTCTTC
>TRBJ2-3|TRBV20-1|-|-
CSAREGRASASTDTQYF
TGCAGTGCTAGAGAGGGTCGGGCGTCAGCGAGCACAGATACGCAGTATTTT
>TRBJ1-2|TRBV6-2/TRBV6-3|few|-
CASEGGGSGGTF
TGTGCCAGCGAGGGAGGGGGATCAGGAGGGACCTTC
>TRBJ1-2|TRBV28|few|-
CASQAPLYGYTF
TGTGCCAGCCAAGCTCCCCTCTATGGCTACACCTTC
>TRBJ2-3|TRBV28|-|-
CASSPHSGSTDTQYF
TGTGCCAGCAGTCCCCATTCGGGGAGCACAGATACGCAGTATTTT
>TRBJ1-1|TRBV30|many|-
CAWSALQGGDTEAFF
TGTGCCTGGAGCGCCCTTCAGGGAGGAGACACTGAAGCTTTCTTT
>TRBJ1-5|TRBV3-1|many|TRBD1
CASSQGTGGYQPQHF
TGTGCCAGCAGCCAAGGGACAGGGGGATATCAGCCCCAGCATTTT
>TRBJ2-1|TRBV4-2|-|TRBD2
CASSQEGGGSSREQFF
TGTGCCAGCAGCCAAGAGGGCGGGGGGAGTTCCCGTGAGCAGTTCTTC
>TRBJ2-2|TRBV5-6|-|-
CASREAIASAGELFF
TGTGCCAGCAGGGAAGCGATTGCTTCAGCCGGGGAGCTGTTTTTT
>TRBJ2-3|TRBV6-1|many|-
CASRGLGWDTQYF
TGTGCCAGCAGGGGCTTGGGGTGGGATACGCAGTATTTT
>TRBJ2-3|TRBV7-2|-|TRBD2
CASYRLAGGRTDTQYF
TGTGCCAGCTACCGATTAGCGGGAGGTCGCACAGATACGCAGTATTTT